The sequence of this T cell receptor (beta chain) was determined in a study of technical replicates of blood from a handful of donors. The method was immunoSEQ multiplex PCR; TCRdb's version includes in-frame clones alone and lacks a portion of them. Of about 70,000 clones listed, around 97% are singletons. V dropped 6 bases and J dropped 5 bases, with 13 bases sitting between them. CDR3 size: 13 residues. The material sequenced was T cells isolated from PBMCs. This receptor was obtained from a human donor in good health. The V call is TRBV23-1, the J call TRBJ1-1, with unresolved D. TRBV23-1 has ORF status, its function being uncertain. The CDR3 loop is CASSAELGTEAFF. The CDR3 nucleotides are TGCGCCAGCAGCGCGGAACTCGGAACTGAAGCTTTCTTT.